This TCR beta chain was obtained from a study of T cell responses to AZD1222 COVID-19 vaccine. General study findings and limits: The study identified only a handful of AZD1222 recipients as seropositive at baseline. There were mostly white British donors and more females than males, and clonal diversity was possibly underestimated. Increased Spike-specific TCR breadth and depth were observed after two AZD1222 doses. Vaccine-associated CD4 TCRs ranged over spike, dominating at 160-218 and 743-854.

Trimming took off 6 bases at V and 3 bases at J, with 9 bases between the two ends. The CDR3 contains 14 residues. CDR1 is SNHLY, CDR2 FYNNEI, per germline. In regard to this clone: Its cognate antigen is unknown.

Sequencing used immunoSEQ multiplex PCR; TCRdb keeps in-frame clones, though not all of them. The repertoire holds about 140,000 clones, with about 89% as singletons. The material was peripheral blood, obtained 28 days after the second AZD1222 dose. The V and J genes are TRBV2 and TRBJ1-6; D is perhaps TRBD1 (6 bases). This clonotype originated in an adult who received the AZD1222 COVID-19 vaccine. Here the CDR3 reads CASRADSYNSPLHF. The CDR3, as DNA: TGTGCCAGCAGAGCGGACAGCTATAATTCACCCCTCCACTTT.